The rows below give T cell receptor beta chains drawn from one sample of a study of human T cells and chemical hapten exposure. TCRdb used MiXCR to reprocess the RACE reads, holding one entry per CDR3 protein. The table has around 120,000 distinct CDR3 sequences, 13% seen once. Sequences were derived from whole blood, sampled in connection with sensitization to the hapten diphenylcyclopropenone (DPC). The receptors were sampled from a woman under 30 with alopecia areata. Some clones in this sample may be carry-over from other donors' samples. Both conserved end residues are part of each CDR3. The D gene is left open where the match is weak. Not every row has a clone size; where given, it reads once, few, many or a size class.

d_gene	abundance	v_gene	j_gene	CDR3nt	CDR3aa
.	few	TRBV21-1	TRBJ2-3	TGTGCCAGCAGCCTTCTAGCGGGCGGCGCAGATACGCAGTATTTT	CASSLLAGGADTQYF
.	few	TRBV4-3	TRBJ1-1	TGCGCCAGCAGCCGTCTTGAGGGGCCCACTGAAGCTTTCTTT	CASSRLEGPTEAFF
.	few	TRBV29-1	TRBJ2-1	TGCAGCGTTGACGGCCAAATAAGCTCCTACAATGAGCAGTTCTTC	CSVDGQISSYNEQFF
TRBD1	.	TRBV10-3	TRBJ2-3	TGTGCCATCAGTGGTGGACAGGGAAGCACAGATACGCAGTATTTT	CAISGGQGSTDTQYF
.	.	TRBV18	TRBJ2-7	TGTGCCAGCTCACCACCGACAGCCTCTGGAGAGCAGTACTTC	CASSPPTASGEQYF
TRBD2	few	TRBV9	TRBJ2-1	TGTGCCAGCAGCATAAGGACTAGCGGGGGTGAGCAGTTCTTC	CASSIRTSGGEQFF
TRBD2	.	TRBV7-2	TRBJ2-5	TGTGCCAGCAGCTTAGTCCGGGGGGGCTATGAGACCCAGTACTTC	CASSLVRGGYETQYF
.	few	TRBV18	TRBJ1-2	TGTGCCAGCTCACCACCGGGCCCCAGAGGCTACACCTTC	CASSPPGPRGYTF
.	.	TRBV6-2/TRBV6-3	TRBJ2-5	TGTGCCAGCAGACCCCTCGCGCTGCAAGAGACCCAGTACTTC	CASRPLALQETQYF
TRBD2	few	TRBV20-1	TRBJ2-3	TGCAGTGCTAGAGGACTCTGGGGGGGGGCAGATACGCAGTATTTT	CSARGLWGGADTQYF
.	.	TRBV6-2/TRBV6-3	TRBJ2-4	TGTGCCAGCAGTCAGCGGCGCAATCTAGCCAAAAACATTCAGTACTTC	CASSQRRNLAKNIQYF
.	.	TRBV7-2	TRBJ2-3	TGTGCCAGCAGCCCCGACACTTACACCGGGAGCACAGATACGCAGTATTTT	CASSPDTYTGSTDTQYF
.	many	TRBV29-1	TRBJ2-3	TGCAGCGTTGAAGATTGGCGGCTAGCTAAAAGCACAGATACGCAGTATTTT	CSVEDWRLAKSTDTQYF
.	.	TRBV28	TRBJ2-7	TGTGCCAGCATAGTTGCGGGTTCCTACGAGCAGTACTTC	CASIVAGSYEQYF
.	.	TRBV20-1	TRBJ1-2	TGCAGTGCTGGGAACGGACAGAACTATCGTGGCTACACCTTC	CSAGNGQNYRGYTF
.	few	TRBV20-1	TRBJ1-2	TGCAGTGCTCGCGATCAGTATGGCTACACCTTC	CSARDQYGYTF
.	.	TRBV5-1	TRBJ1-5	TGCGCCAGCAGCTTGTCAGGCGAGCAGCCCCAGCATTTT	CASSLSGEQPQHF
.	.	TRBV28	TRBJ1-2	TGTGCCACCTCTTCCCCGCGGGTCACTCTGGGCTATGGCTACACCTTC	CATSSPRVTLGYGYTF
.	.	TRBV7-2	TRBJ2-1	TGTGCCAGCAGCTTAGACGGGGCCCCCTACAATGAGCAGTTCTTC	CASSLDGAPYNEQFF
.	.	TRBV11-2	TRBJ2-7	TGTGCCAGCAGCTTAGATCTCAGGGACGAGCAGTACTTC	CASSLDLRDEQYF
TRBD2	.	TRBV7-2	TRBJ2-7	TGTGCCAGCAGCTTAGCCGGGGGGATCGAGCAGTACTTC	CASSLAGGIEQYF
.	.	TRBV4-1	TRBJ2-3	TGCGCCAGCAGCCGGGGTAGCGGAAGAAGGAGCACAGATACGCAGTATTTT	CASSRGSGRRSTDTQYF
.	.	TRBV12-5	TRBJ2-3	TGTGCTAGTGGTTTAGGCCAGGCTACTGTTGATACGCAGTATTTT	CASGLGQATVDTQYF
.	many	TRBV7-9	TRBJ1-2	TGTGCCAGCAGCTTAGCGAAAGTGGGCTACACCTTC	CASSLAKVGYTF
.	few	TRBV11-2	TRBJ2-7	TGTGCCAGCCGACAAGGACAGTACGAGCAGTACTTC	CASRQGQYEQYF
TRBD1	.	TRBV27	TRBJ1-4	TGTGCCACCAGGCCCGGGACAGGGGAATGGGGAAGTGAAAAACTGTTTTTT	CATRPGTGEWGSEKLFF
TRBD1	few	TRBV6-2/TRBV6-3	TRBJ2-5	TGTGCCAGCAGTTACTCCCTACAGGGGCCGCGGGTGTTGGACTTC	CASSYSLQGPRVLDF
TRBD1	.	TRBV5-1	TRBJ1-1	TGCGCCAGCAGCTTATCGACAGGGGGGTACACTGAAGCTTTCTTT	CASSLSTGGYTEAFF
TRBD1	.	TRBV5-4	TRBJ1-1	TGTGCCAGCAGACAGGGGGTTGAAGCTTTCTTT	CASRQGVEAFF
.	.	TRBV6-6	TRBJ1-1	TGTGCCAGCAGCCCATGGGCTGGTTTGGGGGCGAACACTGAAGCTTTCTTT	CASSPWAGLGANTEAFF
TRBD2	many	TRBV18	TRBJ2-2	TGTGCCAGCTCACCCGGAGCGGGGGCGTCCACCGGGGAGCTGTTTTTT	CASSPGAGASTGELFF
.	many	TRBV20-1	TRBJ1-5	TGCAGTGCTAGGTCAACCGCGGATGTCCCCCAGCATTTT	CSARSTADVPQHF
.	few	TRBV7-2	TRBJ2-2	TGTGCCAGCAGCCCCAGCGTCCCCGGGGAGCTGTTTTTT	CASSPSVPGELFF
TRBD2	few	TRBV11-2	TRBJ2-2	TGTGCCAGCAGCCTCGGGACTAGCGCGGGGGAGCTGTTTTTT	CASSLGTSAGELFF
TRBD1	many	TRBV12-3/TRBV12-4	TRBJ1-2	TGTGCCAGCAGTAACCACAGGGGAAGCTATGGCTACACCTTC	CASSNHRGSYGYTF
.	few	TRBV29-1	TRBJ2-3	TGCAGCGTTGAAGACTTCACAGATACGCAGTATTTT	CSVEDFTDTQYF
TRBD1	.	TRBV6-5	TRBJ1-1	TGTGCCAGCAGCCGATGGACAGGGGACACTGAAGCTTTCTTT	CASSRWTGDTEAFF
.	.	TRBV6-2/TRBV6-3	TRBJ1-2	TGTGCCAGCAGAACCGACATGAGCTATGGCTACACCTTC	CASRTDMSYGYTF
.	few	TRBV29-1	TRBJ2-1	TGCAGCGGTGACGGGACCTCCTACAATGAGCAGTTCTTC	CSGDGTSYNEQFF
.	few	TRBV6-6	TRBJ2-5	TGTGCCAGCAGCCTCCTCCGGGACAGGCGGGGGCAAGAGACCCAGTACTTC	CASSLLRDRRGQETQYF
.	.	TRBV2	TRBJ2-3	TGTGCATCGGGGGAAACAGATACGCAGTATTTT	CASGETDTQYF
TRBD1	few	TRBV7-2	TRBJ2-3	TGTGCCAGCAGCTTTCCGGGACAGGGGGCTGCAGATACGCAGTATTTT	CASSFPGQGAADTQYF
TRBD2	few	TRBV20-1	TRBJ2-1	TGCAGTGCTATACTAGCGGGGGGGTCCACTGAGCAGTTCTTC	CSAILAGGSTEQFF
.	many	TRBV3-1	TRBJ2-1	TGTGCCAGCAGCCAACAAACTTCAGCCCCCTACAATGAGCAGTTCTTC	CASSQQTSAPYNEQFF
.	.	TRBV9	TRBJ2-7	TGTGCCAGCAGCCCAGGGGGGGGGCTCGGCGAGCAGTACTTC	CASSPGGGLGEQYF
.	.	TRBV6-2/TRBV6-3	TRBJ1-1	TGTGCCAGTAGTAGGATTGAAACTGAAGCTTTCTTT	CASSRIETEAFF
TRBD1	few	TRBV12-3/TRBV12-4	TRBJ1-4	TGTGCCAGCAGTTCACCCGGGACAGGGTTCACTAATGAAAAACTGTTTTTT	CASSSPGTGFTNEKLFF
TRBD2	.	TRBV6-6	TRBJ2-5	TGTGCCAGCAGTTCTGGGACTAGCGGGGGGGTTTCGGAGACCCAGTACTTC	CASSSGTSGGVSETQYF